One and the same sample provided the 16 T cell receptor beta chains below, sequenced in a study of CD8+ T cells in alopecia areata. Extracted RNA was reverse transcribed into cDNA, the sequencing template. Libraries were prepared by immunoSEQ multiplex PCR; TCRdb keeps only in-frame clonotypes and omits some of them. The profile shows around 140,000 clones, about nine tenths of them singletons. Material: CD8+ T cells sorted from blood, obtained at week 0. These receptors came from a human donor with alopecia areata.

This rearrangement joins TRBV13 to TRBJ2-1; 10 bases match TRBD2. This CDR3 region has 14 residues. V was pared by 5 bases and J by 10 bases, with 8 bases of the junction left unmatched. Germline V lookup: CDR1 PRHDT, CDR2 FYEKMQ (reference sequence). The CDR3 is CASSPSGRAFEQFF. The CDR3 region has the DNA TGTGCCAGCAGCCCGAGCGGGAGGGCCTTCGAGCAGTTCTTC.

The chain combines TRBV7-3 with TRBJ2-3; the D is unclear. Germline CDR1 SGHTA, CDR2 FQGTGA. CDR3 size: 13 residues. Deletions cut 3 bases from V and 6 bases from J, with 10 bases between. This chain's CDR3 is CASSFWFHDTQYF. As DNA, the CDR3 is TGTGCCAGCAGCTTCTGGTTTCACGATACGCAGTATTTT.

With regard to this clone: The junction and the germline gene differ at one end; a read error may be behind it. This rearrangement joins TRBV5-1 to TRBJ2-7; D remains ambiguous. Germline V CDR1 and CDR2: SGHRS, YFSETQ. This CDR3 is 13 amino acids long. The CDR3 sequence: CASSLDARYEQYF. The DNA for the CDR3 is TGCGCCAGCAGTTTGGATGCTCGGTACGAGCAGTACTTC.

The V and J genes are TRBV29-1 and TRBJ1-2; a weak D match, TRBD1 (6 bases). The germline V gene has CDR1 SQVTM and CDR2 ANQGSEA. The germline V and J ends were trimmed by 6 bases and 3 bases, with 11 bases remaining between them. The CDR3 is 12 amino acids. CDR3 region: CSVIAGDYGYTF. Written as DNA, the CDR3 is TGCAGCGTGATCGCAGGGGACTATGGCTACACCTTC.

As concerns this clone: Other DNA sequences in this sample translate to the same CDR3. V usage is TRBV4-1 and J usage is TRBJ1-1; D might be TRBD1 (5 bases). The CDR3 runs 14 residues. The germline gives CDR1 MGHRA, CDR2 YSYEKL. Trimming cost V 0 bases and J 12 bases, with 17 bases left between them. CDR3 nucleotides: TGCGCCAGCAGCCAAGAACAGGAGGGGAAAGAGACTTTCTTT. Translating gives CASSQEQEGKETFF.

The chain joins TRBV7-8 to TRBJ2-1, with D perhaps given as TRBD1 or TRBD2 (5 bases each). V lost 7 bases and J 9 bases, leaving 19 bases between the germline ends. The V gene's germline CDR1 is SGHVS and CDR2 FQNEAQ. The CDR3 is made up of 14 amino acids. DNA of the CDR3: TGTGCCAGCATCCAGACCGGAACGGGACGTGAGCAGTTCTTC. Protein: CASIQTGTGREQFF. Drawing the rest from reference TRBV7-8 and TRBJ2-1, the complete variable domain is GAGVSQSPRYKVAKRGQDVALRCDPISGHVSLFWYQQALGQGPEFLTYFQNEAQLDKSGLPSDRFFAERPEGSVSTLKIQRTQQEDSAVYLCASIQTGTGREQFFGPGTRLTVL.

The chain has TRBV9 and TRBJ2-1; 9 positions match TRBD2. Germline V gives CDR1 SGDLS, CDR2 YYNGEE. The CDR3 consists of 14 residues. V lost 0 bases, J lost 7 bases, and 2 bases stayed unmatched. The CDR3 is CASSVVSGSNEQFF. CDR3 DNA: TGTGCCAGCAGCGTAGTTAGCGGGAGTAATGAGCAGTTCTTC.

J is TRBJ2-3 and V is TRBV4-1; 9 positions match TRBD1. V shed 4 bases, J shed 3 bases, and the junction held 5 bases outside the gene matches. Germline V gene sequence: CDR1 MGHRA, CDR2 YSYEKL. This CDR3 region has 15 residues. The CDR3 bases are TGCGCCAGCAGCCTGACAGGGGGTACGACAGATACGCAGTATTTT. Protein: CASSLTGGTTDTQYF.

The chain couples TRBV5-1 to TRBJ2-1, with D uncertain. There are 15 residues in the CDR3. V was shortened by 0 bases and J by 4 bases, with 11 bases between the two germline ends. Germline V lookup: CDR1 SGHRS, CDR2 YFSETQ. The CDR3 spells CASSLARTAYNEQFF. The CDR3 DNA follows: TGCGCCAGCAGCTTGGCCAGGACGGCTTACAATGAGCAGTTCTTC. Based on the CDR3 plus reference TRBV5-1 and TRBJ2-1, the full variable domain is KAGVTQTPRYLIKTRGQQVTLSCSPISGHRSVSWYQQTPGQGLQFLFEYFSETQRNKGNFPGRFSGRQFSNSRSEMNVSTLELGDSALYLCASSLARTAYNEQFFGPGTRLTVL.

The CDR3 reads CASGPVTGTRSSGANVLTF. CDR3 nucleotides: TGTGCTAGTGGTCCCGTGACGGGGACCAGAAGCTCTGGGGCCAACGTCCTGACTTTC. The rearrangement joins TRBV12-5 to TRBJ2-6; D is possibly TRBD1 or TRBD2 (5 bases each). The CDR3 has 19 amino acids. Germline V lookup: CDR1 LGHNT, CDR2 FRNRAP. Deletions cut 5 bases from V and 0 bases from J, with 20 bases between.

The chain combines TRBV27 with TRBJ1-3; D is ambiguous. This CDR3 has 13 amino acids. CDR1 is MNHEY, CDR2 SMNVEV, per germline (reference sequence). V was trimmed by 3 bases and J by 0 bases, leaving 3 bases between them. CDR3: CASSLCSGNTIYF. The CDR3 nucleotides read TGTGCCAGCAGTTTGTGCTCTGGAAACACCATATATTTT.

The chain links TRBV7-9 to TRBJ2-6; 7 bases line up with TRBD1. The V gene's germline CDR1 is SEHNR and CDR2 FQNEAQ (reference sequence). Trimming removed 4 bases from V and 1 base from J; junction bases left unmatched: 7. The CDR3 length is 17 residues. The CDR3 DNA is TGTGCCAGCAGCTCCCTAGCAGGGGGATCTGGGGCCAACGTCCTGACTTTC. As protein: CASSSLAGGSGANVLTF.

Concerning this clone: Distinct nucleotide sequences in the sample also encode this CDR3. The chain has TRBV29-1 and TRBJ1-1; tentative D call: TRBD1 (5 bases). V lost 7 bases and J 4 bases, leaving 13 bases between the germline ends. The CDR3 contains 12 residues. CDR1 is SQVTM and CDR2 is ANQGSEA in the germline V gene. The CDR3 is CSAQGLGTEAFF. The CDR3 nucleotides are TGCAGCGCCCAGGGTCTTGGCACTGAAGCTTTCTTT.

Concerning this clone itself: Other DNA sequences in this sample translate to the same CDR3. The V gene is TRBV30, the J gene TRBJ2-1; D call uncertain. CDR1 is GTSNPN and CDR2 is SVGIG in the germline V gene (reference sequence). The germline V and J ends were trimmed by 3 bases and 3 bases, with 9 bases remaining between them. The CDR3 covers 13 residues. This chain's CDR3 is CAWSLTFYNEQFF. The DNA for the CDR3 is TGTGCCTGGAGCCTCACCTTCTACAATGAGCAGTTCTTC.

The chain couples TRBV6-5 to TRBJ2-7, with TRBD1 identical over 7 bases. After removal of 7 bases from V and 5 bases from J, the junction contained 5 bases not matched to a gene. CDR3 length equals 12 residues. The germline CDR1 and CDR2 sequences are MNHEY and SVGAGI. This CDR3 is CASIGGPHEQYF. CDR3 nucleotides: TGTGCCAGCATAGGGGGCCCCCACGAGCAGTACTTC.

This CDR3 is CASSATGDTEAFF. The CDR3 DNA is TGCGCCAGCAGCGCGACAGGGGACACTGAAGCTTTCTTT. The J gene is TRBJ1-1, the V gene TRBV5-1, with 8 bases matching TRBD1. CDR3 length equals 13 residues. V gave up 4 bases and J gave up 3 bases; unmatched junction bases: 2. Looked up from germline, CDR1 is SGHRS and CDR2 is YFSETQ.